Below, 26 T cell receptor beta chains from the same sample are listed, as sequenced in a study of cytomegalovirus exposure and HLA in healthy donors. Primers: 60 Vbeta forward and 13 Jbeta reverse. Clones were read by immunoSEQ multiplex PCR, and TCRdb kept only the in-frame ones, dropping some. The data show 98,000 or so clones, 65% to 80% seen once. Material: PBMCs. Receptors were obtained from a man aged 60-69 years in good health and CMV-seropositive.

This CDR3 reads CASSRVPGQGVGTEAFF. In nucleotides, the CDR3 is TGTGCCAGCTCACGGGTGCCGGGACAGGGGGTTGGAACTGAAGCTTTCTTT. The rearrangement uses TRBV18 and TRBJ1-1; 11 bases map to TRBD1. The V gene end was trimmed by 4 bases and the J gene end by 5 bases; junction bases not matched to a gene: 12. Germline V gives CDR1 KGHSH, CDR2 LQKENI. The CDR3 extends over 17 amino acids. Complete variable domain (other parts from reference TRBV18 and TRBJ1-1): NAGVMQNPRHLVRRRGQEARLRCSPMKGHSHVYWYRQLPEEGLKFMVYLQKENIIDESGMPKERFSAEFPKEGPSILRIQQVVRGDSAAYFCASSRVPGQGVGTEAFFGQGTRLTVV.

The rearrangement links TRBV4-2 to TRBJ2-7; a weak D match, TRBD1 (6 bases). V lost 0 bases and J lost 4, with 13 bases in between. The germline V gene has CDR1 LGHNA and CDR2 YNFKEQ. This CDR3 is 15 amino acids long. CDR3 coding DNA: TGTGCCAGCAGCCAAGAAGCAGGGGTTGTTTACGAGCAGTACTTC. It is translated as CASSQEAGVVYEQYF.

The J gene is TRBJ2-1, the V gene TRBV5-1; D possibly corresponds to TRBD2 (5 bases). The germline V gene encodes CDR1 SGHRS and CDR2 YFSETQ. The V end lost 2 bases, the J end lost 6 bases, and 12 bases lay between the germline ends. This CDR3 region has 14 residues. CDR3 amino acids: CASSLGTRTNEQFF. CDR3 nucleotides: TGCGCCAGCAGCTTAGGTACTAGGACCAATGAGCAGTTCTTC.

V usage is TRBV5-4 and J usage is TRBJ2-1; TRBD1 is a possible D gene (9 bases). This CDR3 spans 16 amino acids. Germline V gene data show CDR1 as SGHNT and CDR2 as YYREEE (reference sequence). Between the trimmed V and J ends, which lost 6 bases and 6 bases, there was a span of 22 bases. The CDR3 DNA is TGTGCCAGCACCCGGGGGGGACAGGGCCCAGGCAATGAGCAGTTCTTC. This encodes CASTRGGQGPGNEQFF. The whole variable domain, filled in from reference TRBV5-4 and TRBJ2-1, reads ETGVTQSPTHLIKTRGQQVTLRCSSQSGHNTVSWYQQALGQGPQFIFQYYREEENGRGNFPPRFSGLQFPNYSSELNVNALELDDSALYLCASTRGGQGPGNEQFFGPGTRLTVL.

This chain connects TRBV27 to TRBJ1-2; TRBD1 aligns across 8 bases. The V and J ends lost 3 bases and 3 bases, in that order; junction bases with no gene match: 6. CDR1 and CDR2 from the germline V gene are MNHEY and SMNVEV (reference sequence). This CDR3 has 15 amino acids. In nucleotides, the CDR3 is TGTGCCAGCAGTTTGCGACAGGGGTACCACTATGGCTACACCTTC. Translating gives CASSLRQGYHYGYTF.

The V and J genes are TRBV19 and TRBJ1-5; no reliable D call. This CDR3 contains 16 residues. CDR1 and CDR2 from the germline V gene are LNHDA and SQIVND (reference sequence). The ends were cut back, 3 bases at V and 9 bases at J, with 21 bases in the middle. The CDR3 spells CASSIVPGGLGAPQHF. Here the CDR3 DNA reads TGTGCCAGTAGTATTGTCCCCGGCGGGCTGGGTGCGCCCCAGCATTTT.

The chain links TRBV6-5 to TRBJ2-2, with D possibly being TRBD1 (5 bases). V shed 6 bases and J shed 2 bases, with 16 bases lying between them. The CDR3 sequence is 16 residues long. The germline CDR1 and CDR2 sequences are MNHEY and SVGAGI. The CDR3 reads CASSYLYRGNTGELFF. As DNA, the CDR3 is TGTGCCAGCAGCTACCTCTATAGGGGAAACACCGGGGAGCTGTTTTTT.

The chain links TRBV12-5 to TRBJ2-1, with 8 bases matching TRBD2. The CDR3 sequence is 11 residues long. Trimming cost V 5 bases and J 13 bases; bases outside gene matches: 4. Germline V gene data show CDR1 as LGHNT and CDR2 as FRNRAP. The CDR3 is CASGPGGLQFF. The CDR3 nucleotides are TGTGCTAGTGGTCCGGGGGGGCTTCAGTTCTTC.

This rearrangement joins TRBV28 to TRBJ2-2; 8 bases align to TRBD1. Losses at the gene ends were 7 bases for V and 6 bases for J; bases not matched to a gene: 4. In germline, CDR1 is MDHEN, CDR2 SYDVKM. The CDR3 spans 13 residues. The CDR3 nucleotides read TGTGCCAGCACCGGACAGGGCTCCGGGGAGCTGTTTTTT. This codes for CASTGQGSGELFF.

The chain joins TRBV7-9 to TRBJ2-7; D is possibly TRBD2 (7 bases). The germline V gene has CDR1 SEHNR and CDR2 FQNEAQ (reference sequence). Trimming took off 10 bases at V and 4 bases at J, with 14 bases between the two ends. This CDR3 is built from 12 residues. CDR3 loop: CAIRGAEYEQYF. The CDR3 DNA sequence: TGTGCCATCCGGGGGGCAGAGTACGAGCAGTACTTC. The whole variable domain, filled in from reference TRBV7-9 and TRBJ2-7, reads DTGVSQNPRHKITKRGQNVTFRCDPISEHNRLYWYRQTLGQGPEFLTYFQNEAQLEKSRLLSDRFSAERPKGSFSTLEIQRTEQGDSAMYLCAIRGAEYEQYFGPGTRLTVT.

The genes are TRBV27 and TRBJ2-3; 11 bases agree with TRBD2. This CDR3 contains 16 residues. The J segment lost 5 bases and the V segment lost 4 bases, leaving 8 bases of the junction unmatched. The germline CDR1 and CDR2 sequences are MNHEY and SMNVEV (reference sequence). CDR3 sequence: CASSSYLAGGLDTQYF. CDR3 in DNA: TGTGCCAGCAGTTCCTATCTAGCGGGGGGCCTAGATACGCAGTATTTT.

This chain connects TRBV7-9 to TRBJ2-6, with D perhaps TRBD1 (5 bases). The V end was cut by 2 bases, the J end by 1 base, with 15 bases between. CDR1 is SEHNR, CDR2 FQNEAQ, per germline (reference sequence). CDR3 length equals 18 residues. Written as DNA, the CDR3 is TGTGCCAGCAGCTTATCGTTGGGGAAGGGGTCTGGGGCCAACGTCCTGACTTTC. It specifies CASSLSLGKGSGANVLTF.

This clone was observed a few times. J is TRBJ1-1 and V is TRBV5-1; D might be TRBD1 (5 bases). V lost 1 base and J 4 bases, leaving 14 bases between the germline ends. CDR3 length: 15 amino acids. The germline gives CDR1 SGHRS, CDR2 YFSETQ. CDR3 nucleotides: TGCGCCAGCAGCTTGTGGGCTCAGGGCAGCACTGAAGCTTTCTTT. This encodes CASSLWAQGSTEAFF.

The rearrangement links TRBV6-6 to TRBJ2-1; 9 bases map to TRBD2. V lost 5 bases to trimming and J lost 5 bases; unmatched junction nucleotides: 7. The CDR3 spans 15 residues. Germline-derived CDR1 and CDR2 are MNHNY and SVGAGI (reference sequence). The CDR3 sequence is CASSKLAGENNEQFF. The DNA for the CDR3 is TGTGCCAGCAGTAAGTTAGCGGGGGAAAACAATGAGCAGTTCTTC.

This clone was counted a few times. V and J are TRBV28 and TRBJ1-2; D call uncertain. This CDR3 comprises 11 residues. Per the germline V gene, CDR1 is MDHEN and CDR2 is SYDVKM. V dropped 8 bases and J dropped 7 bases, with 11 bases sitting between them. The CDR3 is CASRGTPGYTF. For the CDR3, the DNA is TGTGCCAGCCGCGGCACCCCTGGCTACACCTTC.

The chain employs TRBV6-5 and TRBJ1-1, with TRBD1 matching over 7 bases. V shed 5 bases, J shed 3 bases, and the junction held 3 bases outside the gene matches. Germline values: CDR1 MNHEY, CDR2 SVGAGI. The CDR3 covers 13 residues. CDR3 DNA: TGTGCCAGCAGTCGCAGGGGGGACACTGAAGCTTTCTTT. This encodes CASSRRGDTEAFF.

The chain joins TRBV6-6 to TRBJ2-3; TRBD2 agrees at 8 bases. The CDR3 is 16 amino acids. Germline-derived CDR1 and CDR2 are MNHNY and SVGAGI (reference sequence). The junction had 10 bases not matched to a gene; V was cut back by 6 bases and J by 2 bases. The CDR3 loop is CASSGAGGGPTDTQYF. As DNA, the CDR3 is TGTGCCAGCAGCGGGGCCGGCGGGGGGCCCACAGATACGCAGTATTTT.

This clone has just a few counts. The chain recombines TRBV5-5 with TRBJ1-6; 10 positions agree with TRBD1. The CDR3 spans 17 residues. V lost 7 bases, J lost 0 bases, and 7 bases stayed unmatched. Germline V gene data show CDR1 as SGHKS and CDR2 as YYEKEE (reference sequence). CDR3 loop: CASRDRGPSSYNSPLHF. The CDR3 coding sequence is TGTGCCAGCCGGGACAGGGGCCCTAGCTCCTATAATTCACCCCTCCACTTT.

V is TRBV2 and J is TRBJ1-5; D uncertain. The CDR3 runs 16 residues. V was clipped by 5 bases and J by 1 base, with 15 bases between them. Germline lookup yields CDR1 SNHLY and CDR2 FYNNEI. The CDR3 loop reads CASSFWESRSNQPQHF. In DNA, the CDR3 is TGTGCCAGCAGTTTCTGGGAGAGTCGGAGCAATCAGCCCCAGCATTTT.

The chain combines TRBV18 with TRBJ2-7; 12 nucleotides match TRBD1. Germline CDR1 and CDR2: KGHSH and LQKENI. Losses at the gene ends were 0 bases for V and 0 bases for J; bases not matched to a gene: 9. The CDR3 runs to 19 residues. The CDR3 DNA follows: TGTGCCAGCTCACCACCGTGGGGACAGGGGGCTAGGAACTCCTACGAGCAGTACTTC. Protein: CASSPPWGQGARNSYEQYF.

V gene TRBV9 combines with J gene TRBJ2-7, with 7 bases lining up with TRBD1. V gave up 4 bases and J gave up 3 bases; unmatched junction bases: 7. The germline CDR1 and CDR2 sequences are SGDLS and YYNGEE. CDR3 length equals 14 residues. CDR3 sequence: CASSPPDRNYEQYF. For the CDR3, the DNA is TGTGCCAGCAGCCCCCCGGACAGGAACTACGAGCAGTACTTC.

The rearrangement uses TRBV12-5 and TRBJ2-3; 8 bases align to TRBD2. The germline CDR1 and CDR2 sequences are LGHNT and FRNRAP. Losses at the gene ends were 1 base for V and 7 bases for J; bases not matched to a gene: 13. The CDR3 length is 17 residues. The CDR3 loop is CASGLEGLVPTRNTQYF. The CDR3 DNA sequence: TGTGCTAGTGGTTTGGAGGGACTAGTACCAACGCGGAATACGCAGTATTTT.

V and J are TRBV2 and TRBJ2-1, with 7 bases identical to TRBD2. Per germline, CDR1 SNHLY and CDR2 FYNNEI. Trimming at V came to 6 bases and at J to 5 bases, leaving 10 bases not matched to a gene. This CDR3 contains 15 residues. Here the CDR3 reads CASSHSSGSDNEQFF. The CDR3 DNA reads as TGTGCCAGCAGCCACTCTAGCGGATCAGACAATGAGCAGTTCTTC.

V is TRBV7-9 and J is TRBJ2-7; the D is unclear. CDR3 size: 12 residues. The ends were cut back, 5 bases at V and 0 bases at J, with 5 bases in the middle. The germline V gene encodes CDR1 SEHNR and CDR2 FQNEAQ (reference sequence). The chain's CDR3 is CASSLSSYEQYF. CDR3 sequence (DNA): TGTGCCAGCAGCCTAAGCTCCTACGAGCAGTACTTC.

The rearrangement links TRBV18 to TRBJ2-3; 9 nucleotides line up with TRBD2. With V trimmed by 2 bases and J by 0 bases, 3 bases remained unmatched. Germline V gives CDR1 KGHSH, CDR2 LQKENI. The CDR3 spans 16 residues. The CDR3 protein is CASSPEAGGSTDTQYF. For the CDR3, the DNA is TGTGCCAGCTCACCAGAGGCGGGGGGGAGCACAGATACGCAGTATTTT. The variable domain in full, with the rest retrieved from reference TRBV18 and TRBJ2-3, is NAGVMQNPRHLVRRRGQEARLRCSPMKGHSHVYWYRQLPEEGLKFMVYLQKENIIDESGMPKERFSAEFPKEGPSILRIQQVVRGDSAAYFCASSPEAGGSTDTQYFGPGTRLTVL.

The chain joins TRBV27 to TRBJ1-5; D possibly corresponds to TRBD1 (6 bases). This CDR3 is built from 14 residues. Deletions cut 6 bases from V and 3 bases from J, with 12 bases between. Per the germline V gene, CDR1 is MNHEY and CDR2 is SMNVEV (reference sequence). DNA of the CDR3: TGTGCCAGCAGCTTAACAGGGTACAATCAGCCCCAGCATTTT. It translates to CASSLTGYNQPQHF.